The rows below give T cell receptor beta chains drawn from one sample of a study of CXCR3-negative and CXCR3-positive naive CD8 T cells. TCRdb processed the 5' RACE reads again and assigns one entry to each CDR3 protein, with no DNA. The listing records 8,200 or so distinct CDR3 sequences. Sequencing input: naive CXCR3+ CD8+ T cells from blood. The receptor set was obtained from a human donor in good health. Some clones in this sample may be carry-over from other donors' samples. CDR3s include the opening cysteine and the closing phenylalanine or tryptophan. The order of the fields is J gene, clone size, V gene, CDR3 protein. A clone size is listed for some rows: how often the clone was seen (once, few, many), or a class if it is expanded.

j_call: TRBJ2-1; clone_size: NA; v_call: TRBV7-8; cdr3_aa: CASSLAGQGIINEQFF
j_call: TRBJ2-7; clone_size: NA; v_call: TRBV3-1; cdr3_aa: CASSQLQLPSYEQYF
j_call: TRBJ2-2; clone_size: medium-sized; v_call: TRBV6-2/TRBV6-3; cdr3_aa: CASSYSGGELFF
j_call: TRBJ2-3; clone_size: medium-sized; v_call: TRBV10-3; cdr3_aa: CASNEGSQDTQYF
j_call: TRBJ2-1; clone_size: NA; v_call: TRBV11-1; cdr3_aa: CASSLDGSPYNEQFF
j_call: TRBJ2-7; clone_size: NA; v_call: TRBV7-6; cdr3_aa: CASSWFIGTSEDEQYF
j_call: TRBJ2-7; clone_size: NA; v_call: TRBV18; cdr3_aa: CASSPRGGSYEQYF
j_call: TRBJ2-7; clone_size: NA; v_call: TRBV29-1; cdr3_aa: CSVVKGGVYEQYF
j_call: TRBJ1-2; clone_size: medium-sized; v_call: TRBV3-1; cdr3_aa: CASSQQTFYGYTF
j_call: TRBJ2-1; clone_size: medium-sized; v_call: TRBV20-1; cdr3_aa: CSARDRASGSLEQFF
j_call: TRBJ2-7; clone_size: medium-sized; v_call: TRBV6-2/TRBV6-3; cdr3_aa: CASSYATGTYEQYF
j_call: TRBJ2-1; clone_size: NA; v_call: TRBV4-3; cdr3_aa: CASSQDLEGEQFF
j_call: TRBJ2-4; clone_size: NA; v_call: TRBV20-1; cdr3_aa: CSARALGTSGPGAKNIQYF
j_call: TRBJ2-1; clone_size: NA; v_call: TRBV19; cdr3_aa: CASSISLAGGSYNEQFF
j_call: TRBJ1-3; clone_size: NA; v_call: TRBV7-2; cdr3_aa: CASSLAGLSYTIYF
j_call: TRBJ1-1; clone_size: NA; v_call: TRBV29-1; cdr3_aa: CSVVGVRGRNTEAFF
j_call: TRBJ2-7; clone_size: medium-sized; v_call: TRBV5-1; cdr3_aa: CASSIGTSGSFGDEQYF
j_call: TRBJ2-3; clone_size: NA; v_call: TRBV7-7; cdr3_aa: CASSSVAGDLRDTQYF
j_call: TRBJ1-2; clone_size: medium-sized; v_call: TRBV11-2; cdr3_aa: CASSLEGNGYTF